This TCR beta chain derives from a study of T cells in Graves' hyperthyroidism and ophthalmopathy. Under 3 months was the duration of disease in ophthalmopathy patients, who also had a Clinical Activity Score of at least 3 and a NOSPECS grade of at least 4. Each diagnosis drew on symptoms, thyroxine, TRAb, thyroid ultrasound and orbital computed tomography findings. On this clonotype itself: Its antigen is unknown.

The CDR3 loop spans 12 amino acids. With 5 bases removed from V and 8 bases from J, the gap between germline ends came to 9 bases. From germline, CDR1 is LNHDA and CDR2 SQIVND (reference sequence). RNA transcripts were the template for amplifying TCR beta CDR3 regions. TCR CDR3 underwent first-round RT-PCR with the HTBI primer set. Via MiXCR, TCRdb re-called the multiplex PCR reads, giving one row per CDR3 protein. The table shows about 59,000 distinct CDR3 sequences, with about 57% occurring only once. Study-level findings and limits: Most thyroid-expanded clonotypes above 0.001 were also found in blood.

The sequencing input was blood. This clonotype was obtained from a woman aged 55-69 years with Graves' ophthalmopathy. V gene TRBV19 combines with J gene TRBJ2-2; a possible D gene is TRBD1 (5 bases). The CDR3 here is CASSRRTGELFF. CDR3 in DNA: TGTGCCAGTAGTCGGCGGACAGGGGAGCTGTTTTTT.